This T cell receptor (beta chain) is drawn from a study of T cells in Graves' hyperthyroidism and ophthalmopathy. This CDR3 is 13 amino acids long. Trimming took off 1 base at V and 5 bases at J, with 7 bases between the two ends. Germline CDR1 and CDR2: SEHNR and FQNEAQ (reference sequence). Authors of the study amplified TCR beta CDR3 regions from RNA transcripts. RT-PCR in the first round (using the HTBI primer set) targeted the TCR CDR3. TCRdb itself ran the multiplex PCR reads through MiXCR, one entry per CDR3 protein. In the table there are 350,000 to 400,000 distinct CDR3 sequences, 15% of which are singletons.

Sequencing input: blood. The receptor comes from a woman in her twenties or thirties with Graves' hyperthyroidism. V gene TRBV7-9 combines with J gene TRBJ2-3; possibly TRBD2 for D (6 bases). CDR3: CASSLVEGDTQYF. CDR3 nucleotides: TGTGCCAGCAGCTTAGTGGAGGGAGATACGCAGTATTTT.